The clone carrying this T cell receptor (beta chain) occurred once. Its antigen is currently unknown. Mismatch with germline at one junction end may stem from a read error. Germline CDR1 reads SGHRS; CDR2 reads YFSETQ. The CDR3 length is 13 residues. The data were taken from a study of vaccination effects on CD4 cells after COVID-19. In the study overall: All participants had two doses of either the BNT162b2 or mRNA-1273 vaccine.

Expansion of antigen-specific CD4+ T cells with viral peptide pools was carried out by the ViraFEST assay before sequencing. Once cultured for 10 days, the cells underwent separation to obtain CD4+ T cells. The culture medium for a few million PBMC per well included around 9.3 IU/ml IL-2 and about 9.9 ug/ml peptides. Sequenced by immunoSEQ multiplex PCR; TCRdb stores in-frame clones only, minus some. Found here are some 79,000 clones, around 76% of them singletons; the top ten hold approximately 2%. The input for sequencing was CD4+ T cells from PBMCs cultured with HCoV-229E spike peptides, taken before COVID-19 vaccination. The clonotype comes from a human donor who received a COVID-19 vaccine. J is TRBJ1-2 and V is TRBV5-1; D is undetermined. The CDR3 DNA reads as TGCGCCAGCAGTAAGGAAATATACTACGGCTACACCTTC. Its translation: CASSKEIYYGYTF.